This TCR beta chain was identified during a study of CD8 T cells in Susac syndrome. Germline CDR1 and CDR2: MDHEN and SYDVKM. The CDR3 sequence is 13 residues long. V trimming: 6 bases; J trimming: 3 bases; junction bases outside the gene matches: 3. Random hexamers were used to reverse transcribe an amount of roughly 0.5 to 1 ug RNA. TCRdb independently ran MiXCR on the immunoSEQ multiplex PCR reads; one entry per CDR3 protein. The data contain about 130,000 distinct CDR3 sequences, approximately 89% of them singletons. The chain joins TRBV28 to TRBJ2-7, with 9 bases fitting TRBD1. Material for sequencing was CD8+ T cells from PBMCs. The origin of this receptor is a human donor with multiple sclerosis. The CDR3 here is CASSHRGLYEQYF. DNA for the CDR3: TGTGCCAGCAGCCACAGGGGGCTCTACGAGCAGTACTTC.